This T cell receptor (beta chain) stems from a study of T-cell memory formation after mild COVID-19. Trimming took off 4 bases at V and 2 bases at J, with 21 bases between the two ends. Germline CDR1 is MNHNS and CDR2 is SASEGT. The CDR3 is 17 amino acids. Study observations and caveats: CD4/CD8 balance held among clones contracting day 15 to 85, and later expanders leaned CD4+.

TCRdb recomputed calls from the 5' RACE reads with MiXCR, one row per CDR3 protein. This repertoire shows 300,000 or so distinct CDR3 sequences, around 15% found once; its top ten account for around 23%. Only a few counts were recorded for this clonotype. Its antigen is not known. The sequenced sample consisted of PBMCs or a T cell subset sorted from them (not recorded which). The J gene is TRBJ2-7, the V gene TRBV6-1; D tentatively fits TRBD1 or TRBD2 (6 bases each). The TCR was taken from a man between 18 and 29 years old who had mild COVID-19 (a few samples of this study predate the infection). Cell type and time point are not known. DNA for the CDR3: TGTGCCAGCAGTGCCCCGTGGGGGGCTATAGAAACCTACGAGCAGTACGTC. Its translation: CASSAPWGAIETYEQYV.